Following are 18 T cell receptor beta chains from one sample sequenced in a study of blood T cell repertoires in COVID-19. The assay was immunoSEQ multiplex PCR, and TCRdb's table has in-frame clones only and misses some. The table has around 170,000 clones, more than 65% seen once. The material sequenced was peripheral blood. The receptors were sampled from an elderly woman with acute or convalescent COVID-19.

The gene calls are TRBV30 and TRBJ2-7; 7 nucleotides line up with TRBD2. V shed 1 base and J 5 bases; nucleotides not matched to a gene: 2. Germline loops: CDR1 GTSNPN, CDR2 SVGIG (reference sequence). The CDR3 is made up of 12 amino acids. This CDR3 reads CAWSGGRNEQYF. DNA of the CDR3: TGTGCCTGGAGTGGCGGGAGAAACGAGCAGTACTTC.

This clone was observed a single time. This chain connects TRBV21-1 to TRBJ2-6; the table calls TRBD1, which could not be checked here. TRBV21-1 is a pseudogene locus. The CDR3 extends over 19 amino acids. The chain's CDR3 is CASSNLQGLRSSGANVLTF. The CDR3 nucleotides read TGTGCCAGCAGCAACCTACAGGGGCTAAGGAGCTCTGGGGCCAACGTCCTGACTTTC.

The chain recombines TRBV18 with TRBJ2-3; a possible D gene is TRBD2 (6 bases). CDR1 KGHSH and CDR2 LQKENI come from the germline V gene. Trimming cost V 8 bases and J 1 base, with 13 bases left between them. There are 14 residues in the CDR3. CDR3 amino acids: CASRPGEGTDTQYF. CDR3 DNA: TGTGCCAGCCGACCCGGGGAGGGCACAGATACGCAGTATTTT.

This rearrangement joins TRBV2 to TRBJ1-5; 11 bases agree with TRBD1. J was trimmed by 4 bases and V by 5 bases; bases with no gene match: 7. Germline values: CDR1 SNHLY, CDR2 FYNNEI. CDR3 size: 16 residues. The CDR3 DNA reads TGTGCCAGCAGTTCGGGACAGGGGGGATGGAATCAGCCCCAGCATTTT. Encoded protein: CASSSGQGGWNQPQHF.

The rearrangement joins TRBV11-3 to TRBJ2-2; 7 bases map to TRBD1. Germline V gene lookup returns CDR1 SGHNT and CDR2 YENEEA. With V trimmed by 6 bases and J by 6 bases, 10 bases remained unmatched. The CDR3 has 15 amino acids. The CDR3 DNA reads TGTGCCAGCAGTCCCGCCGGACAGGTTCCCGGGGAGCTGTTTTTT. This sequence encodes CASSPAGQVPGELFF.

This clone was observed a handful of times. This chain joins TRBV4-1 and TRBJ1-4; 9 nucleotides agree with TRBD1. The CDR3 extends over 16 amino acids. Trimming cost V 4 bases and J 0 bases; bases outside gene matches: 3. Looked up from germline, CDR1 is MGHRA and CDR2 is YSYEKL. The CDR3 nucleotides read TGCGCCAGCAGCCCGGGACAGGGATCAACTAATGAAAAACTGTTTTTT. This sequence encodes CASSPGQGSTNEKLFF.

This clone was counted at least ten times. V is TRBV7-6 and J is TRBJ2-3; 8 nucleotides align to TRBD2. The ends lost 0 bases at V and 2 bases at J; junction bases unmatched: 4. Germline V gene data show CDR1 as SGHVS and CDR2 as FNYEAQ. The CDR3 extends over 16 amino acids. The CDR3 coding sequence is TGTGCCAGCAGCTTAGCCCTCGGGGGGGCCACAGATACGCAGTATTTT. Translated, it gives CASSLALGGATDTQYF.

The chain combines TRBV18 with TRBJ1-3; 9 bases match TRBD1. The J segment lost 4 bases and the V segment lost 2 bases, leaving 15 bases of the junction unmatched. This CDR3 is 19 amino acids long. CDR1 is KGHSH and CDR2 is LQKENI in the germline V gene. As DNA, the CDR3 is TGTGCCAGCTCACCAGCCCCGACTACAGGGGGCGACTTCGGAAACACCATATATTTT. Protein sequence: CASSPAPTTGGDFGNTIYF.

The V and J genes are TRBV5-1 and TRBJ1-5; 7 nucleotides agree with TRBD1. CDR3 length: 15 amino acids. Germline CDR1 and CDR2: SGHRS and YFSETQ. Trimming cost V 4 bases and J 1 base; bases outside gene matches: 5. The CDR3 DNA follows: TGCGCCAGCAGCCTTACAGGGGCAAGCAATCAGCCCCAGCATTTT. Amino acids: CASSLTGASNQPQHF. The whole variable domain, filled in from reference TRBV5-1 and TRBJ1-5, reads KAGVTQTPRYLIKTRGQQVTLSCSPISGHRSVSWYQQTPGQGLQFLFEYFSETQRNKGNFPGRFSGRQFSNSRSEMNVSTLELGDSALYLCASSLTGASNQPQHFGDGTRLSIL.

This clone was observed once. The V gene is TRBV3-1 (or the pseudogene TRBV3-2), the J gene TRBJ1-3; TRBD1 aligns across 10 bases. V shed 0 bases, J shed 7 bases, and the junction held 9 bases outside the gene matches. The CDR3 runs to 17 residues. Germline V gene data show CDR1 as LGHDT and CDR2 as YNNKEL (reference sequence). CDR3 sequence reads: CASSQDRGQGLGNTIYF. CDR3 sequence (DNA): TGTGCCAGCAGCCAAGATAGGGGACAGGGGCTCGGGAACACCATATATTTT.

The chain is built from TRBV19 and TRBJ1-5; D is uncertain. Trimming took off 3 bases at V and 4 bases at J, with 10 bases between the two ends. Per the germline V gene, CDR1 is LNHDA and CDR2 is SQIVND (reference sequence). The CDR3 contains 14 residues. DNA for the CDR3: TGTGCCAGTAGTATGCTCCAGGTGAATCAGCCCCAGCATTTT. Translation gives CASSMLQVNQPQHF.

This clone was picked up a small number of times. CDR3 region: CASSYSGSEKLFF. The CDR3 DNA sequence: TGTGCCAGCAGTTACTCGGGGAGTGAAAAACTGTTTTTT. The V gene is TRBV6-2 or TRBV6-3, the J gene TRBJ1-4; D is ambiguous. This CDR3 spans 13 amino acids. Germline loops: CDR1 MNHEY, CDR2 SVGEGT. The V and J ends lost 0 bases and 7 bases respectively, with 6 bases between them.

V usage is TRBV24-1 and J usage is TRBJ1-5; 7 bases agree with TRBD1. The CDR3 loop spans 14 amino acids. Germline V CDR1 and CDR2: KGHDR, SFDVKD. The ends lost 7 bases at V and 0 bases at J; junction bases unmatched: 2. Here the CDR3 reads CATSHRGSNQPQHF. The CDR3 DNA reads as TGTGCCACCAGCCACAGGGGTAGCAATCAGCCCCAGCATTTT.

Worth noting for this clone: The junction differs from germline at one of its ends, possibly a read error. The chain links TRBV5-5 to TRBJ2-5; 14 nucleotides line up with TRBD2. The CDR3 is made up of 16 amino acids. Germline values: CDR1 SGHKS, CDR2 YYEKEE (reference sequence). CDR3 bases: TGTGCCAGCAGTTTGGGACTAGCGGGAGTAGGAGAGACCCAGTACTTC. Protein: CASSLGLAGVGETQYF. Variable domain in full (rest from reference TRBV5-5 and TRBJ2-5): DAGVTQSPTHLIKTRGQQVTLRCSPISGHKSVSWYQQVLGQGPQFIFQYYEKEERGRGNFPDRFSARQFPNYSSELNVNALLLGDSALYLCASSLGLAGVGETQYFGPGTRLLVL.

The J gene is TRBJ2-4, the V gene TRBV5-5; TRBD1 is a possible D gene (5 bases). Trimming left V 3 bases short and J 4 bases short, with 11 bases between. The CDR3 has 14 residues. The germline gives CDR1 SGHKS, CDR2 YYEKEE (reference sequence). The CDR3 DNA sequence: TGTGCCAGCAGCTCTATAGACAGTAAAAACATTCAGTACTTC. Translated, it gives CASSSIDSKNIQYF.

This chain connects TRBV9 to TRBJ2-6, with a possible D match to TRBD1 (5 bases). Deletions cut 7 bases from V and 0 bases from J, with 20 bases between. The CDR3 consists of 18 residues. Germline lookup yields CDR1 SGDLS and CDR2 YYNGEE. The CDR3 is CASVGNLGQDSGANVLTF. Here the CDR3 DNA reads TGTGCCAGCGTAGGGAACCTGGGGCAGGACTCTGGGGCCAACGTCCTGACTTTC. Complete variable domain (other parts from reference TRBV9 and TRBJ2-6): DSGVTQTPKHLITATGQRVTLRCSPRSGDLSVYWYQQSLDQGLQFLIQYYNGEERAKGNILERFSAQQFPDLHSELNLSSLELGDSALYFCASVGNLGQDSGANVLTFGAGSRLTVL.

The rearrangement uses TRBV7-9 and TRBJ1-1; 7 positions agree with TRBD1. The V and J ends lost 4 bases and 5 bases, in that order; junction bases with no gene match: 4. Germline-derived CDR1 and CDR2 are SEHNR and FQNEAQ (reference sequence). This CDR3 comprises 13 residues. The CDR3 spells CASSSPGGTEAFF. The CDR3 bases are TGTGCCAGCAGCTCTCCAGGGGGGACTGAAGCTTTCTTT.

This clone was seen just once. This rearrangement joins TRBV5-1 to TRBJ2-1; 8 bases map to TRBD2. Germline trimming cut 1 base from V and 8 bases from J; bases unmatched to any gene: 5. From germline, CDR1 is SGHRS and CDR2 YFSETQ. CDR3 size: 14 residues. The CDR3 protein is CASSLTPLADEQFF. In DNA form, the CDR3 reads TGCGCCAGCAGCTTGACCCCACTAGCGGATGAGCAGTTCTTC.